The 6 T cell receptor beta chains listed next were all sequenced from one sample in a study of OX40 agonist ivuxolimab in advanced cancers. Library preparation used the immunoSEQ multiplex PCR assay. Held by TCRdb, this immuneACCESS table contains in-frame sequences only and omits some clones. Under half of the omission traces to an unresolved V gene where checked; the cause of the rest is unknown. Within this sample are roughly 15,000 clones, with around 75% of them counted one time only. Roughly 32% of the sample belongs to the ten largest clones. The specimen comprised CD4+ or CD8+ T cells sorted from blood, sampled in a trial of the OX40 agonist ivuxolimab. The receptors derive from an adult with an advanced solid tumor such as melanoma, head and neck, liver or kidney cancer.

This clone showed up just once. The chain uses TRBV9 and TRBJ1-2; TRBD1 is a possible D gene (6 bases). Trimming cost V 3 bases and J 3 bases, with 12 bases left between them. Germline CDR1 and CDR2: SGDLS and YYNGEE. The CDR3 runs to 14 residues. The CDR3, as DNA: TGTGCCAGCAGCGGCCTACAGGGAGACTATGGCTACACCTTC. This gives the protein CASSGLQGDYGYTF.

The V call is TRBV7-2, the J call TRBJ2-1, with no clear D. The germline V gene encodes CDR1 SGHTA and CDR2 FQGNSA. V lost 4 bases and J lost 4, with 5 bases in between. The CDR3 contains 12 residues. CDR3 amino acids: CASSSTYNEQFF. Written as DNA, the CDR3 is TGTGCCAGCAGCTCAACATACAATGAGCAGTTCTTC.

The chain employs TRBV1 and TRBJ2-1; TRBD2 is the table's D call and was not checked against the DNA. TRBV1 is a pseudogene. CDR3 size: 13 residues. The CDR3 bases are TGCACCAGCAGCCAAGCGGGAGACAATGAGCAGTTCTTC. Its translation is CTSSQAGDNEQFF.

This chain connects TRBV28 to TRBJ2-5, with D tentatively TRBD1 or TRBD2 (5 bases each). The length of the CDR3 is 11 residues. Trimming took off 10 bases at V and 5 bases at J, with 11 bases between the two ends. Germline V lookup: CDR1 MDHEN, CDR2 SYDVKM. As DNA, the CDR3 is TGTGCCACCCTGGGGGACGAGACCCAGTACTTC. Its translation: CATLGDETQYF.

This clone was detected a few times. The genes are TRBV7-9 and TRBJ1-2, with 8 bases fitting TRBD1. The V gene end was trimmed by 1 base and the J gene end by 10 bases; junction bases not matched to a gene: 5. The CDR3 consists of 13 residues. In germline, CDR1 is SEHNR, CDR2 FQNEAQ (reference sequence). In DNA, the CDR3 is TGTGCCAGCAGCTTAGTGACAGGGGACTCCTACACCTTC. Protein product: CASSLVTGDSYTF.

The chain uses TRBV2 and TRBJ2-7; the D gene could be TRBD1 or TRBD2 (5 bases each). The V end lost 9 bases, the J end lost 0 bases, and 15 bases lay between the germline ends. The CDR3 totals 14 residues. Looked up from germline, CDR1 is SNHLY and CDR2 is FYNNEI. The CDR3 DNA reads as TGTGCCAGGGAACGGGACCGGGGCTCCTACGAGCAGTACTTC. Encoded protein: CARERDRGSYEQYF.